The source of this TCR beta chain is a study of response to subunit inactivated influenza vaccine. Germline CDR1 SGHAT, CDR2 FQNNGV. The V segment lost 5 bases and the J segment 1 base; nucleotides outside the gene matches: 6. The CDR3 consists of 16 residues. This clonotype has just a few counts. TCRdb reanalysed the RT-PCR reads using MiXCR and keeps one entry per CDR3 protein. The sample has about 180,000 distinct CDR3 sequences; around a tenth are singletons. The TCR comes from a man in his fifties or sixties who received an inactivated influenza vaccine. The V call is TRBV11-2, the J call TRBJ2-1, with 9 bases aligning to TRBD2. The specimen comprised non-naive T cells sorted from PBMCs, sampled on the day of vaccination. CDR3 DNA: TGTGCCAGCAGCAGATATAGCGGGAGATCCTACAATGAGCAGTTCTTC. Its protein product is CASSRYSGRSYNEQFF.